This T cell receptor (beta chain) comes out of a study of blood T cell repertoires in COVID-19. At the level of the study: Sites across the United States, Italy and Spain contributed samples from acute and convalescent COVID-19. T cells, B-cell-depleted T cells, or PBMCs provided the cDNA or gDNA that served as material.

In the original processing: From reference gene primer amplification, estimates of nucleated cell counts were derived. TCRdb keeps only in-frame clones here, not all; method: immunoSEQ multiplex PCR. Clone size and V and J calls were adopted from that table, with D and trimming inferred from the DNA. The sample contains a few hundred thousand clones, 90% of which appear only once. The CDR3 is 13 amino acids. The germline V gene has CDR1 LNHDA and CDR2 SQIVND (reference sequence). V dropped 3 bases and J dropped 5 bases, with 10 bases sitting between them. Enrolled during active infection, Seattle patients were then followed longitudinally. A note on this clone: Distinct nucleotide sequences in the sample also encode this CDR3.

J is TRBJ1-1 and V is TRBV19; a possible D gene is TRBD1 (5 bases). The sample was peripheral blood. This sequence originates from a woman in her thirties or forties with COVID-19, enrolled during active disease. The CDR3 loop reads CASSIDRRTEAFF. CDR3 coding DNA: TGTGCCAGTAGTATCGACAGACGGACTGAAGCTTTCTTT.